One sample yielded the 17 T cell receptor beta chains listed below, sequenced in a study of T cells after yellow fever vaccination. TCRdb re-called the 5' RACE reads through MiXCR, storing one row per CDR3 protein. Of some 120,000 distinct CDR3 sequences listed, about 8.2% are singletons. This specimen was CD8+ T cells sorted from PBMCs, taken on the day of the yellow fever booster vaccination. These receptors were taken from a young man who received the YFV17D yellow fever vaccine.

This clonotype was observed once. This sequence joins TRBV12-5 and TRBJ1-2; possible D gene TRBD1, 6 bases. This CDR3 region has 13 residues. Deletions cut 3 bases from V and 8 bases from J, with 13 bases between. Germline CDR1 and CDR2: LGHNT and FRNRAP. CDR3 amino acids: CASGLGGWNGYTF. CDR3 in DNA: TGTGCTAGTGGTTTAGGGGGGTGGAACGGCTACACCTTC.

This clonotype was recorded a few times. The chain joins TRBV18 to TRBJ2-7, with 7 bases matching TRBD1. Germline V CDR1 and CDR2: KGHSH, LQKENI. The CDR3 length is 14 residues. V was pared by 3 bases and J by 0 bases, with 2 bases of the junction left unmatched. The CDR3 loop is CASSPQGVSYEQYF. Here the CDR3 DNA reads TGTGCCAGCTCACCTCAGGGGGTCTCCTACGAGCAGTACTTC.

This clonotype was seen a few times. The DNA of the CDR3 is TGCGCCAGCAGCTTGTGGGGTTGGAACACTGAAGCTTTCTTT. Translation gives CASSLWGWNTEAFF. This chain uses TRBV5-1 with TRBJ1-1; D ambiguous. Trimming took off 1 base at V and 1 base at J, with 8 bases between the two ends. The CDR3 is made up of 14 amino acids. Looked up from germline, CDR1 is SGHRS and CDR2 is YFSETQ.

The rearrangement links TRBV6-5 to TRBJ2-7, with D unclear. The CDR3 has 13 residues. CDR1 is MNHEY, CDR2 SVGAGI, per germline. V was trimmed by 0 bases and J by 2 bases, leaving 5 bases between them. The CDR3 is CASSYSIAYEQYF. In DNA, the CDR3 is TGTGCCAGCAGTTACTCGATTGCCTACGAGCAGTACTTC.

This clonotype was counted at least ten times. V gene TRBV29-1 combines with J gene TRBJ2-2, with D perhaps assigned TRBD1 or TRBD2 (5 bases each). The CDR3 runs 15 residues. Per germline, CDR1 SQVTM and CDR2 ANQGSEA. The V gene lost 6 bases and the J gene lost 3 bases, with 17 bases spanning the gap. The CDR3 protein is CSVEETGLDTGELFF. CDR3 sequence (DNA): TGCAGCGTCGAGGAAACAGGACTGGACACCGGGGAGCTGTTTTTT.

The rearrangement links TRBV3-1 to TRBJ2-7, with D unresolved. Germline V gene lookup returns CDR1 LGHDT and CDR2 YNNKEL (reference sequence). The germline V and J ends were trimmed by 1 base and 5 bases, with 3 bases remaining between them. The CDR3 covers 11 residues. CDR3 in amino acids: CASSQVHEQYF. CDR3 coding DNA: TGTGCCAGCAGCCAAGTTCACGAGCAGTACTTC.

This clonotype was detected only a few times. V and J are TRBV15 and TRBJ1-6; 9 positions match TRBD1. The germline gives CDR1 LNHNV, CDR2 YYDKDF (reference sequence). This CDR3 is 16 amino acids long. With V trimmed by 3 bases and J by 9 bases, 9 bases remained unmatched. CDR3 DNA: TGTGCCACCAGCAGGACAGGACAGGGGCTTGGTTCACCCCTCCACTTT. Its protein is CATSRTGQGLGSPLHF.

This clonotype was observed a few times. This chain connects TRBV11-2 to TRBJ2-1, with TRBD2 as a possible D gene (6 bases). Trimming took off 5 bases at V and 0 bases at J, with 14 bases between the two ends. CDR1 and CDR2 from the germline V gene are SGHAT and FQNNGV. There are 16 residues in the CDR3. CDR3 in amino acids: CASSPGGASSYNEQFF. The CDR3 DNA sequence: TGTGCCAGCAGCCCTGGAGGGGCCAGCTCCTACAATGAGCAGTTCTTC.

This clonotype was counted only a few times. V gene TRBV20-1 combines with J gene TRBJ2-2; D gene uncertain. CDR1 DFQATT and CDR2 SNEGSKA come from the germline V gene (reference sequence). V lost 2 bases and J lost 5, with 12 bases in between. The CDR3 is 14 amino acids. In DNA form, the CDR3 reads TGCAGTGCTAGAATCCCGGGTGGAACCGGGGAGCTGTTTTTT. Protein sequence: CSARIPGGTGELFF.

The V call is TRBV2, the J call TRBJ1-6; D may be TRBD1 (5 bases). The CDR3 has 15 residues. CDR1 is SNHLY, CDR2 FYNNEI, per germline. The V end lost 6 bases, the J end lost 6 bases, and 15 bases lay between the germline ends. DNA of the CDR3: TGTGCCAGCAGGCTTGGGAGGAGGGGTAATTCACCCCTCCACTTT. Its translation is CASRLGRRGNSPLHF.

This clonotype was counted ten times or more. The CDR3 bases are TGCAGTGCTAGGGACGAATTCGAGGGCGAGCAGTACTTC. It encodes CSARDEFEGEQYF. The chain combines TRBV20-1 with TRBJ2-7; D is perhaps TRBD2 (5 bases). The CDR3 length is 13 residues. The V gene's germline CDR1 is DFQATT and CDR2 SNEGSKA (reference sequence). V was clipped by 3 bases and J by 6 bases, with 15 bases between them.

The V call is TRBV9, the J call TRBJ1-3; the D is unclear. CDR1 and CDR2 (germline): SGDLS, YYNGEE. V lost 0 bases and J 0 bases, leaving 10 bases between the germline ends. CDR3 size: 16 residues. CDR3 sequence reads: CASSVASASSGNTIYF. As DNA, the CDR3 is TGTGCCAGCAGCGTAGCATCCGCGAGCTCTGGAAACACCATATATTTT.

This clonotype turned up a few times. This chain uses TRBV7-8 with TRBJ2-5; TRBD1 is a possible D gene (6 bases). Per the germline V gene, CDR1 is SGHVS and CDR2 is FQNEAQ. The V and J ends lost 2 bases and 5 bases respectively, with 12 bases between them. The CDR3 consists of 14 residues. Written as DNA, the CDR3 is TGTGCCAGCAGCTTACTCACAGGGATGGAGACCCAGTACTTC. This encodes CASSLLTGMETQYF.

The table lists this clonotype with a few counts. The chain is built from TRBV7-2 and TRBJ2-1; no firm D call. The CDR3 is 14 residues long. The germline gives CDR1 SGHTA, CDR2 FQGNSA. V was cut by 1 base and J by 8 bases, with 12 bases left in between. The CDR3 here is CASSLEGGLDEQFF. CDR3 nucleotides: TGTGCCAGCAGCTTAGAAGGTGGGTTGGATGAGCAGTTCTTC.

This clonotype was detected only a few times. The CDR3 protein is CASSEYVLNYGYTF. The CDR3 region has the DNA TGTGCCAGCAGTGAATATGTCCTCAACTATGGCTACACCTTC. The V gene is TRBV25-1, the J gene TRBJ1-2; D is uncertain. There are 14 residues in the CDR3. Trimming took 0 bases from V and 2 from J, leaving 7 bases between them. CDR1 and CDR2 from the germline V gene are MGHDK and SYGVNS.

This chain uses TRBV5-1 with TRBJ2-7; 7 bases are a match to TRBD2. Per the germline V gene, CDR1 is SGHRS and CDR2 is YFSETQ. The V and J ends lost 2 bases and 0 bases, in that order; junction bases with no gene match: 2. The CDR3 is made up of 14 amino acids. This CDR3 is CASSFGLDSYEQYF. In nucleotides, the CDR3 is TGCGCCAGCAGCTTCGGACTAGACTCCTACGAGCAGTACTTC.

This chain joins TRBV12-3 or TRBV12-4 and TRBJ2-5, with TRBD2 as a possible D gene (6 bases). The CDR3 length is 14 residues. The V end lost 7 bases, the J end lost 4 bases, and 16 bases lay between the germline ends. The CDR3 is CASTFLGGIETQYF. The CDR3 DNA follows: TGTGCCAGCACCTTCCTTGGAGGGATAGAGACCCAGTACTTC.